The TCR beta chain described here comes from a study of CD4 and CD8 cells across lung adenocarcinoma regions. Localized lung adenocarcinoma, a non-small cell lung cancer, affected the donors. Germline CDR1 MNHNS, CDR2 SASEGT. The CDR3 extends over 10 amino acids. As regards this clonotype: The junction differs from germline at one of its ends, possibly a read error.

TCRdb called the PCR reads again in MiXCR, with one record for every CDR3 protein. The table shows more than 9,000 distinct CDR3 sequences, with roughly 48% occurring only once. The chain links TRBV6-1 to TRBJ2-4; D remains unclear. Material for sequencing was CD8+ T cells from the margin of a lung tumor. The source of this sequence is a female donor with lung adenocarcinoma. The CD4 and CD8 labels of this study may be unreliable. In DNA, the CDR3 is TGTGCCTGCAGTAAAAACATTCAGTACTTT. This codes for CACSKNIQYF.